This entry describes one TCR beta chain. This sample stems from a study of T cells in Graves' hyperthyroidism and ophthalmopathy. Uncontrolled infection, other autoimmune disease, pregnancy and lactation each barred patients from inclusion. The germline CDR1 and CDR2 sequences are SEHNR and FQNEAQ (reference sequence). There are 16 residues in the CDR3. Between the trimmed V and J ends, which lost 5 bases and 5 bases, there was a span of 16 bases. Using RNA transcripts as the source, TCR beta CDR3 regions were amplified. Researchers ran a first-round RT-PCR on the TCR CDR3 using the HTBI primer set. TCRdb reprocessed the multiplex PCR reads with MiXCR, giving one entry per CDR3 protein. This sample has about 350,000 distinct CDR3 sequences, with roughly 13% found just once.

Sequencing used blood. The chain joins TRBV7-9 to TRBJ1-6; a possible D gene is TRBD1 (5 bases). This sequence originates from a woman aged 25 to 39 with Graves' hyperthyroidism. CDR3 in amino acids: CASSPGTGTNNSPLHF. DNA of the CDR3: TGTGCCAGCAGCCCTGGGACTGGAACGAATAATTCACCCCTCCACTTT.